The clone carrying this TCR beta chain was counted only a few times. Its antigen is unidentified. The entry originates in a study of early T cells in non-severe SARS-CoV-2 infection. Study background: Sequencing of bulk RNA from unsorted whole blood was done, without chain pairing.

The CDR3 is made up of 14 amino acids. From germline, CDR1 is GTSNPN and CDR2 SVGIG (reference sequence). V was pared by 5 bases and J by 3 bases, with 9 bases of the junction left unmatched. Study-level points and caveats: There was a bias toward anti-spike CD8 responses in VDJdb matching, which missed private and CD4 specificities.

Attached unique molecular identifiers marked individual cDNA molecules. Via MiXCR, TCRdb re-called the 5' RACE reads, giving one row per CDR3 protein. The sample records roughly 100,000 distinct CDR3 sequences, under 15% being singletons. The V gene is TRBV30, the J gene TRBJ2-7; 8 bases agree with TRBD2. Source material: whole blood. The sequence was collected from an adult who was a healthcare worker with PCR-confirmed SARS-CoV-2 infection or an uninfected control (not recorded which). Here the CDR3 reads CAWSPGLGLYEQYF. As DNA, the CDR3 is TGTGCCTGGTCGCCGGGACTAGGGCTCTACGAGCAGTACTTC.